The 23 T cell receptor beta chains given below trace back to one sample, sequenced in a study of cytomegalovirus exposure and HLA in healthy donors. It was with 60 Vbeta and 13 Jbeta primers that the PCR ran. Clones were sequenced by immunoSEQ multiplex PCR, and TCRdb holds only the in-frame ones, with some missing. The sample consists of roughly 150,000 clones, around four fifths of them appearing once. Sequencing was done on a sample of PBMCs. These receptors were taken from a woman aged 18-29 years in good health and CMV-seronegative.

This chain connects TRBV27 to TRBJ2-7; possibly TRBD1 for D (6 bases). CDR1 is MNHEY and CDR2 is SMNVEV in the germline V gene (reference sequence). The CDR3 covers 14 residues. V lost 5 bases and J lost 2, with 13 bases in between. The DNA for the CDR3 is TGTGCCAGCAGTGACAGGTTTTCGACCTACGAGCAGTACTTC. It codes for CASSDRFSTYEQYF.

This chain uses TRBV7-9 with TRBJ1-1; D not resolved. The CDR3 is 15 residues long. The V gene's germline CDR1 is SEHNR and CDR2 FQNEAQ (reference sequence). The ends were cut back, 5 bases at V and 4 bases at J, with 17 bases in the middle. The CDR3, as DNA: TGTGCCAGCAGCCTCACCGAGGGCGCGGGCACTGAAGCTTTCTTT. Protein product: CASSLTEGAGTEAFF.

The chain combines TRBV7-9 with TRBJ1-5; 7 nucleotides agree with TRBD1. The V gene's germline CDR1 is SEHNR and CDR2 FQNEAQ (reference sequence). The CDR3 is 14 residues long. With V trimmed by 5 bases and J by 4 bases, 5 bases remained unmatched. The CDR3 coding sequence is TGTGCCAGCAGCAGGGACAGCCCAAATCAGCCCCAGCATTTT. This encodes CASSRDSPNQPQHF.

The rearrangement uses TRBV5-1 and TRBJ2-7, with 7 bases matching TRBD2. Germline assignment: CDR1 SGHRS and CDR2 YFSETQ. V lost 4 bases, J lost 2 bases, and 9 bases stayed unmatched. This CDR3 is built from 15 residues. CDR3 coding DNA: TGCGCCAGCAGCCAGCGGGACCTCAGGCCCTACGAGCAGTACTTC. Translation: CASSQRDLRPYEQYF.

The chain couples TRBV7-8 to TRBJ2-3, with 10 nucleotides matching TRBD2. J gave up 4 bases and V 8 bases, and 0 bases lay outside the gene matches. This CDR3 has 12 amino acids. CDR1 and CDR2 from the germline V gene are SGHVS and FQNEAQ. The CDR3 DNA is TGTGCCAGCGGGACTAGCGCAGATACGCAGTATTTT. Translated, it gives CASGTSADTQYF. The variable domain in full, completed from reference TRBV7-8 and TRBJ2-3, reads GAGVSQSPRYKVAKRGQDVALRCDPISGHVSLFWYQQALGQGPEFLTYFQNEAQLDKSGLPSDRFFAERPEGSVSTLKIQRTQQEDSAVYLCASGTSADTQYFGPGTRLTVL.

The chain employs TRBV7-3 and TRBJ2-5; 8 bases agree with TRBD1. This CDR3 spans 13 amino acids. Germline-derived CDR1 and CDR2 are SGHTA and FQGTGA. Losses at the gene ends were 4 bases for V and 3 bases for J; bases not matched to a gene: 1. The CDR3: CASSSTGEETQYF. The CDR3 DNA reads TGTGCCAGCAGCTCGACAGGGGAAGAGACCCAGTACTTC. Full variable domain (rest looked up from reference TRBV7-3 and TRBJ2-5): GAGVSQTPSNKVTEKGKYVELRCDPISGHTALYWYRQSLGQGPEFLIYFQGTGAADDSGLPNDRFFAVRPEGSVSTLKIQRTERGDSAVYLCASSSTGEETQYFGPGTRLLVL.

The chain employs TRBV5-6 and TRBJ2-7, with 7 bases that match TRBD1. The CDR3 has 12 residues. The germline CDR1 and CDR2 sequences are SGHDT and YYEEEE. V was pared by 2 bases and J by 9 bases, with 5 bases of the junction left unmatched. The CDR3 protein is CASSFEQGWQYF. The DNA for the CDR3 is TGTGCCAGCAGCTTCGAACAGGGGTGGCAGTACTTC.

This chain links TRBV2 with TRBJ2-1, with 8 positions matching TRBD1. Germline V gene lookup returns CDR1 SNHLY and CDR2 FYNNEI. This CDR3 region has 15 residues. V was clipped by 4 bases and J by 1 base; unmatched bases: 3. This CDR3 reads CASSATGGSYNEQFF. The CDR3 DNA reads TGTGCCAGCAGTGCCACAGGGGGTTCCTACAATGAGCAGTTCTTC.

The V and J genes are TRBV5-8 and TRBJ2-7; a possible D gene is TRBD1 (6 bases). The CDR3 sequence is 14 residues long. The V and J ends lost 4 bases and 7 bases respectively, with 18 bases between them. Germline CDR1 SGHTS, CDR2 YDEGEE. The CDR3 is CASSQAGAFMEQYF. The CDR3 DNA follows: TGTGCCAGCAGCCAGGCAGGGGCCTTTATGGAGCAGTACTTC.

This clone was counted only a few times. The chain is built from TRBV19 and TRBJ2-1; 8 bases line up with TRBD1. CDR3 length: 16 amino acids. In germline, CDR1 is LNHDA, CDR2 SQIVND (reference sequence). J lost 4 bases, V lost 6 bases, and 11 bases had no gene match. CDR3: CASRPLQGASYNEQFF. For the CDR3, the DNA is TGTGCCAGTAGACCACTTCAGGGGGCATCGTACAATGAGCAGTTCTTC.

The J gene is TRBJ2-1, the V gene TRBV15; D is perhaps TRBD2 (5 bases). V dropped 0 bases and J dropped 7 bases, with 10 bases sitting between them. Germline CDR1 is LNHNV and CDR2 is YYDKDF (reference sequence). The CDR3 is 14 residues long. The CDR3 sequence is CATSRDSRANEQFF. CDR3 nucleotides: TGTGCCACCAGCAGAGATTCGAGGGCGAATGAGCAGTTCTTC.

This sequence joins TRBV30 and TRBJ1-4; 7 bases match TRBD1. V shed 4 bases and J 5 bases; nucleotides not matched to a gene: 10. CDR3 length: 15 amino acids. CDR1 is GTSNPN, CDR2 SVGIG, per germline (reference sequence). CDR3 nucleotides: TGTGCCTGGACTACAGGGGTCGGGAAGAATGAAAAACTGTTTTTT. It encodes CAWTTGVGKNEKLFF.

The chain combines TRBV29-1 with TRBJ2-7, with TRBD1 as a possible D gene (6 bases). The CDR3 consists of 12 residues. Germline CDR1 is SQVTM and CDR2 is ANQGSEA. The ends were cut back, 7 bases at V and 1 base at J, with 11 bases in the middle. This chain's CDR3 is CSGWDKSYEQYF. In DNA, the CDR3 is TGCAGCGGTTGGGACAAATCCTACGAGCAGTACTTC.

Points on this clone: At one end the junction does not follow the germline gene, possibly because of a read error. At the DNA level, this CDR3 is encoded by other sequences in the same sample as well. The gene calls are TRBV2 and TRBJ2-2; perhaps TRBD2 as D (5 bases). The CDR3 has 13 residues. Per the germline V gene, CDR1 is SNHLY and CDR2 is FYNNEI. CDR3 in amino acids: CASTPSWPGELFF. The CDR3 bases are TGTGCCAGCACACCCTCCTGGCCCGGGGAGCTGTTTTTC.

The chain has TRBV13 and TRBJ2-5, with 7 nucleotides matching TRBD2. Germline-derived CDR1 and CDR2 are PRHDT and FYEKMQ (reference sequence). The CDR3 runs to 15 residues. The V segment lost 2 bases and the J segment 3 bases; nucleotides outside the gene matches: 6. CDR3 amino acids: CASSLSGAGEETQYF. As DNA, the CDR3 is TGTGCCAGCAGCTTAAGCGGGGCAGGCGAAGAGACCCAGTACTTC.

CDR3 sequence reads: CSVEGRGYEQYF. The DNA for the CDR3 is TGCAGCGTTGAGGGCAGGGGGTACGAGCAGTACTTC. The chain carries TRBV29-1 and TRBJ2-7; 7 bases are a match to TRBD1. Unmatched junction bases numbered 3, after V lost 3 bases and J lost 4 bases. The CDR3 is made up of 12 amino acids. CDR1 and CDR2 (germline): SQVTM, ANQGSEA.

The chain joins TRBV5-1 to TRBJ2-3; maybe TRBD2 (6 bases). Germline CDR1 SGHRS, CDR2 YFSETQ. The CDR3 has 17 residues. The germline V and J ends were trimmed by 3 bases and 3 bases, with 20 bases remaining between them. This CDR3 reads CASSSGVVRDMTDTQYF. CDR3 coding DNA: TGCGCCAGCAGCTCGGGGGTGGTTAGGGATATGACAGATACGCAGTATTTT.

This clone came up once. The chain employs TRBV7-9 and TRBJ1-2; D is unresolved. The CDR3 runs 13 residues. Germline CDR1 is SEHNR and CDR2 is FQNEAQ (reference sequence). V was shortened by 2 bases and J by 9 bases, with 13 bases between the two germline ends. CDR3 sequence: CASSLNPRTRYTF. DNA of the CDR3: TGTGCCAGCAGCTTAAACCCGCGTACTCGCTACACCTTC.

CDR3 coding DNA: TGTGCCAGCAGCTTAGCGGAGAGGGGGGAGACCCAGTACTTC. Residues: CASSLAERGETQYF. The chain recombines TRBV7-9 with TRBJ2-5, with a weak D call TRBD1 (6 bases). CDR3 size: 14 residues. The V end was cut by 0 bases, the J end by 5 bases, with 10 bases between. Germline CDR1 and CDR2: SEHNR and FQNEAQ (reference sequence).

The chain has TRBV28 and TRBJ1-2; no reliable D call. CDR3 length: 11 amino acids. The germline V and J ends were trimmed by 6 bases and 4 bases, with 6 bases remaining between them. From germline, CDR1 is MDHEN and CDR2 SYDVKM. The chain's CDR3 is CASSTFYGYTF. DNA of the CDR3: TGTGCCAGCAGCACATTCTATGGCTACACCTTC.

This clone has just one count. The V and J genes are TRBV5-1 and TRBJ1-1; D ambiguous. Per germline, CDR1 SGHRS and CDR2 YFSETQ. The CDR3 extends over 14 amino acids. V lost 0 bases and J 1 base, leaving 7 bases between the germline ends. The CDR3 spells CASSLAGKNTEAFF. Here the CDR3 DNA reads TGCGCCAGCAGCTTGGCCGGGAAGAACACTGAAGCTTTCTTT.

As DNA, the CDR3 is TGTGCCAGCAGTTTGCGGATTGTGGGCAGGCTACCGGGGACTGAAGCTTTCTTT. This translates into CASSLRIVGRLPGTEAFF. The chain recombines TRBV27 with TRBJ1-1; no firm D call. In germline, CDR1 is MNHEY, CDR2 SMNVEV (reference sequence). The germline V and J ends were trimmed by 3 bases and 5 bases, with 25 bases remaining between them. The CDR3 has 18 amino acids.

This clone was seen more than once but under ten times. The rearrangement uses TRBV19 and TRBJ1-1; the D gene is possibly TRBD1 (5 bases). In germline, CDR1 is LNHDA, CDR2 SQIVND (reference sequence). The V end was cut by 6 bases, the J end by 1 base, with 9 bases between. CDR3 length: 13 residues. This CDR3 reads CASSRTRNTEAFF. The CDR3 nucleotides are TGTGCCAGTAGCAGGACACGGAACACTGAAGCTTTCTTT.